This entry lists 2 T cell receptor beta chains sequenced from one sample in a study of T cell repertoires in cytomegalovirus infection. TCRdb passed the reads through MiXCR, listing each CDR3 protein once. The repertoire holds roughly 230,000 distinct CDR3 sequences, with about 18% as singletons. Sequenced: CD8+ T cells from PBMCs. The receptor set was obtained from a human donor in good health (CMV status not recorded). Some clones in this sample may be carry-over from other donors' samples.

V usage is TRBV6-2 or TRBV6-3 and J usage is TRBJ2-7; D uncertain. The CDR3 sequence is 12 residues long. V was cut by 6 bases and J by 2 bases, with 8 bases left in between. Germline CDR1 and CDR2: MNHEY and SVGEGT. The CDR3 region has the DNA TGTGCCAGCAGGGGTCGTCCCTACGAGCAGTACTTC. This translates into CASRGRPYEQYF.

As regards this clonotype: Given a much more abundant clone one base away, this may be a read error. The chain has TRBV7-6 and TRBJ2-1; no clear D. The CDR3 is made up of 13 amino acids. Germline loops: CDR1 SGHVS, CDR2 FNYEAQ. The CDR3 sequence is CATSFRLYNEQFF. CDR3 coding DNA: TGTGCCACCAGCTTTCGACTCTACAATGAGCAGTTCTTC. Complete variable domain (other parts from reference TRBV7-6 and TRBJ2-1): GAGVSQSPRYKVTKRGQDVALRCDPISGHVSLYWYRQALGQGPEFLTYFNYEAQQDKSGLPNDRFSAERPEGSISTLTIQRTEQRDSAMYRCATSFRLYNEQFFGPGTRLTVL.